Presented here are 9 T cell receptor beta chains from one specimen sequenced in a study of patients and donors after allogeneic stem cell transplantation. TCRdb ran MiXCR on the RT-PCR reads and lists one entry per CDR3 protein. Among about 87,000 distinct CDR3 sequences listed, 4% to 5% were seen once. The sequencing sample was made of blood, either unsorted or a sorted T cell fraction (not recorded which). The receptor source for this set is a human donor who was either an allogeneic HSCT recipient or a stem cell or donor lymphocyte infusion donor (not recorded which). It is not recorded whose cells these are; they may come from a transplant donor.

V usage is TRBV18 and J usage is TRBJ2-3; no clear D gene. V was pared by 2 bases and J by 1 base, with 13 bases between. The CDR3 runs 16 residues. Germline loops: CDR1 KGHSH, CDR2 LQKENI. In DNA form, the CDR3 reads TGTGCCAGCTCACCAAACTTCCTAACGGGCACAGATACGCAGTATTTT. It encodes CASSPNFLTGTDTQYF.

At least ten counts were recorded for this clonotype. The chain combines TRBV6-2 or TRBV6-3 with TRBJ2-2; D uncertain. The CDR3 sequence is 12 residues long. The germline V gene encodes CDR1 MNHEY and CDR2 SVGEGT. Between the trimmed V and J ends, which lost 5 bases and 3 bases, there was a span of 4 bases. CDR3 region: CASSTYTGELFF. The CDR3 nucleotides are TGTGCCAGCAGTACGTACACCGGGGAGCTGTTTTTT.

This clonotype has a count of ten or more. The J gene is TRBJ2-2, the V gene TRBV9; D perhaps matches TRBD2 (5 bases). The CDR3 has 15 residues. V was shortened by 3 bases and J by 1 base, with 10 bases between the two germline ends. CDR1 SGDLS and CDR2 YYNGEE come from the germline V gene. CDR3 coding DNA: TGTGCCAGCAGCGGTAGCGCCAGGAACACCGGGGAGCTGTTTTTT. Translated: CASSGSARNTGELFF.

The table lists this clonotype with many counts. V gene TRBV7-2 combines with J gene TRBJ2-7; 7 nucleotides line up with TRBD1. V lost 5 bases to trimming and J lost 0 bases; unmatched junction nucleotides: 4. CDR1 is SGHTA, CDR2 FQGNSA, per germline. The CDR3 consists of 14 residues. CDR3 sequence (DNA): TGTGCCAGCAGCCGACAGGGATACTCCTACGAGCAGTACTTC. Its translation: CASSRQGYSYEQYF.

The table lists this clonotype with many counts. V usage is TRBV20-1 and J usage is TRBJ2-1; TRBD2 aligns across 12 bases. Germline loops: CDR1 DFQATT, CDR2 SNEGSKA (reference sequence). Trimming at V came to 5 bases and at J to 5 bases, leaving 7 bases not matched to a gene. This CDR3 spans 15 amino acids. The CDR3, as DNA: TGCAGTGCTCCATTACTAGCGGGGGGACACAATGAGCAGTTCTTC. Its translation: CSAPLLAGGHNEQFF.

This clonotype showed up many times. The rearrangement links TRBV20-1 to TRBJ2-5; a possible D gene is TRBD2 (5 bases). The CDR3 loop spans 12 amino acids. Germline V lookup: CDR1 DFQATT, CDR2 SNEGSKA (reference sequence). V dropped 1 base and J dropped 3 bases, with 6 bases sitting between them. CDR3 nucleotides: TGCAGTGCTAGAGTGCGGGAAGAGACCCAGTACTTC. Encoded protein: CSARVREETQYF.

This clonotype came up a few times. J is TRBJ1-1 and V is TRBV14, with 7 bases matching TRBD1. The germline V gene has CDR1 SGHDN and CDR2 FVKESK. With 3 bases clipped from V and 4 bases from J, the junction kept 5 bases outside the gene matches. This CDR3 is 14 amino acids long. CDR3 DNA: TGTGCCAGCAGCCAGGAGACAGGGACCACTGAAGCTTTCTTT. Translated: CASSQETGTTEAFF.

There are many counts of this clonotype. V usage is TRBV20-1 and J usage is TRBJ2-7; D not resolved. CDR1 DFQATT and CDR2 SNEGSKA come from the germline V gene (reference sequence). This CDR3 comprises 15 residues. The V end lost 0 bases, the J end lost 0 bases, and 12 bases lay between the germline ends. Here the CDR3 DNA reads TGCAGTGCTAGAGATGGCAGCGAGGTCTCCTACGAGCAGTACTTC. It encodes CSARDGSEVSYEQYF.

With regard to this clonotype: Since a much larger clone is just one base distant, this may be a read error. This chain uses TRBV4-2 with TRBJ2-7; D uncertain. There are 12 residues in the CDR3. Germline CDR1 reads LGHNA; CDR2 reads YNFKEQ. Trimming removed 4 bases at V and 6 bases at J, with 10 bases between. The CDR3 sequence: CASSLDVGEQYF. The CDR3 DNA reads TGTGCCAGCAGCCTAGATGTAGGCGAGCAGTACTTC.